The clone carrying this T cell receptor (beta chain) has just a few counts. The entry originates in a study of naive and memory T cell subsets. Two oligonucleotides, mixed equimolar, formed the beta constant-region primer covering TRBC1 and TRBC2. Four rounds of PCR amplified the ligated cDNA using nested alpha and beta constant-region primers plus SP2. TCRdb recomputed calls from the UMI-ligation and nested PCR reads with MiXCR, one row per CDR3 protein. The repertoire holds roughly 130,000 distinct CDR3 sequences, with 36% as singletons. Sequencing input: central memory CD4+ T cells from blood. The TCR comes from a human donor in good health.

DNA of the CDR3: TGTGCCAGCAGTAAGGACGAGGGAATCTATGGCTACACCTTC. Translation gives CASSKDEGIYGYTF. This chain joins TRBV2 and TRBJ1-2; D uncertain. Germline CDR1 reads SNHLY; CDR2 reads FYNNEI. The V and J ends lost 5 bases and 4 bases respectively, with 14 bases between them. The length of the CDR3 is 14 residues. The full variable domain, completed using reference TRBV2 and TRBJ1-2, is EPEVTQTPSHQVTQMGQEVILRCVPISNHLYFYWYRQILGQKVEFLVSFYNNEISEKSEIFDDQFSVERPDGSNFTLKIRSTKLEDSAMYFCASSKDEGIYGYTFGSGTRLTVV.